This TCR beta chain was captured by sequencing in a study of blood T cell repertoires in COVID-19. Overall study context: Samples taken during acute and convalescent COVID-19 were collected in the United States, Italy and Spain. Sources were T cells, B-cell-depleted T cells, or PBMCs; the material itself was cDNA or gDNA.

This CDR3 has 14 residues. The V and J ends lost 3 bases and 6 bases respectively, with 11 bases between them. In germline, CDR1 is LNHNV, CDR2 YYDKDF (reference sequence). Original handling: Reference gene primer amplification gave estimated nucleated cell counts. Sequencing used immunoSEQ multiplex PCR; TCRdb keeps in-frame clones, though not all of them. V and J calls plus clone size are reproduced from that table; the DNA served to infer D and trimming. Here the sample spans around 320,000 clones, roughly nine tenths being singletons. The sequence came from a man aged 18 to 29 with active or convalescent COVID-19. The specimen sequenced was peripheral blood. The V and J genes are TRBV15 and TRBJ1-4; weak D call: TRBD1 (6 bases). CDR3 region: CATSSRDKDEKLFF. CDR3 coding DNA: TGTGCCACCAGCAGCCGGGACAAGGATGAAAAACTGTTTTTT.